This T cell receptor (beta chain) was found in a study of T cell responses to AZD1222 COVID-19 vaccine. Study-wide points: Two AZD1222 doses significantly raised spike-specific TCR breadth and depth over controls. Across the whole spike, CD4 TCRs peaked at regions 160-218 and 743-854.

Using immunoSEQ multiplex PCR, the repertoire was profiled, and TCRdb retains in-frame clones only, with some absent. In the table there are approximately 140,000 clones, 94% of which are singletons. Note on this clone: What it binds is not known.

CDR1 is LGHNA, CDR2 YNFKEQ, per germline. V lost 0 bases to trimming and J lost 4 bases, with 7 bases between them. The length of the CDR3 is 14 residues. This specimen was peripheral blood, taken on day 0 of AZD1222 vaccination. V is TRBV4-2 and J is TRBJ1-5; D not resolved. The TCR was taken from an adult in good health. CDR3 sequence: CASSQDALNQPQHF. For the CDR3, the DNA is TGTGCCAGCAGCCAAGATGCGCTGAATCAGCCCCAGCATTTT.